The T cell receptor beta chain under discussion was sequenced for a study of shared clonotypes between healthy human individuals. Selected positively for CCR7 and CD45RO-negative, naive CD8 cells excluded terminally differentiated effector memory CD45RA+ cells. Recent acute infections and vaccinations were absent in the healthy HIV-negative adult donors. The protocol was immunoSEQ multiplex PCR, while the TCRdb copy is restricted to in-frame clones and leaves out a portion. The repertoire holds about 590,000 clones, with about 95% as singletons. Germline V gene sequence: CDR1 MNHNY, CDR2 SVGAGI (reference sequence). The germline V and J ends were trimmed by 2 bases and 2 bases, with 12 bases remaining between them. The CDR3 spans 15 residues.

The sequencing sample was made of naive CD8+ T cells sorted from blood. The sequence derives from a woman younger than 45 in good health. The chain uses TRBV6-6 and TRBJ2-5; D may be TRBD2 (6 bases). CDR3: CASSYAGDLQETQYF. The CDR3 DNA reads TGTGCCAGCAGTTACGCCGGGGACTTACAAGAGACCCAGTACTTC.